The clone carrying this T cell receptor (beta chain) was seen a handful of times. TCRdb analysed the 5' RACE reads with MiXCR anew, one entry per CDR3 protein. The sample includes tens of thousands of distinct CDR3 sequences, 9% to 15% of them seen just once. Germline assignment: CDR1 SGHTA and CDR2 FQGNSA. CDR3 length equals 15 residues. The trim removed 5 bases at V and 1 base at J, leaving 6 bases unmatched. This specimen belongs to a study of early T cells in non-severe SARS-CoV-2 infection. The clonotype originates from an adult who was a healthcare worker with PCR-confirmed SARS-CoV-2 infection or an uninfected control (not recorded which). The specimen was whole blood. The gene calls are TRBV7-2 and TRBJ2-7, with 9 bases aligning to TRBD1. CDR3 protein: CASSHRGLVSYEQYF. CDR3 bases: TGTGCCAGCAGCCACAGGGGGCTAGTTTCCTACGAGCAGTACTTC.